The 27 T cell receptor beta chains below all came from one sample that was sequenced in a study of T cell responses to AZD1222 COVID-19 vaccine. Sequenced by immunoSEQ multiplex PCR; TCRdb stores in-frame clones only, minus some. Of approximately 96,000 clones in the sample, about 86% are singletons; the top ten hold 5.5% to 6%. The sample was peripheral blood, taken 28 days after the second AZD1222 dose. The origin of the receptors is an adult who received the AZD1222 COVID-19 vaccine.

In this sample, this clone turned up once. The rearrangement uses TRBV11-3 and TRBJ2-5, with TRBD1 matching over 8 bases. This CDR3 comprises 15 residues. CDR1 and CDR2 from the germline V gene are SGHNT and YENEEA. The V gene end was trimmed by 5 bases and the J gene end by 2 bases; junction bases not matched to a gene: 7. CDR3 DNA: TGTGCCAGCAGCCTACGGACAGGGTCGCAAGAGACCCAGTACTTC. Amino acid sequence: CASSLRTGSQETQYF. The full variable domain, in which reference TRBV11-3 and TRBJ2-5 provide the parts outside the CDR3, is EAGVVQSPRYKIIEKKQPVAFWCNPISGHNTLYWYLQNLGQGPELLIRYENEEAVDDSQLPKDRFSAERLKGVDSTLKIQPAELGDSAVYLCASSLRTGSQETQYFGPGTRLLVL.

This clone appeared a few times. The chain is built from TRBV4-1 and TRBJ1-1; D gene unclear. The CDR3 is 14 residues long. V lost 8 bases and J lost 2, with 15 bases in between. Germline V gene sequence: CDR1 MGHRA, CDR2 YSYEKL. CDR3 region: CASSGPLRNTEAFF. The CDR3, as DNA: TGCGCCAGCTCTGGCCCACTTCGCAACACTGAAGCTTTCTTT.

The chain joins TRBV5-1 to TRBJ1-2; 7 positions agree with TRBD1. The germline gives CDR1 SGHRS, CDR2 YFSETQ. V gave up 3 bases and J gave up 0 bases; unmatched junction bases: 5. The CDR3 is 15 amino acids. The CDR3 DNA is TGCGCCAGCAGCTACGGAGGGACAGCTAACTATGGCTACACCTTC. This gives the protein CASSYGGTANYGYTF.

To note about this clone: One end of the junction varies from germline; a read error may be responsible. The chain is built from TRBV7-7 and TRBJ2-1; D may be TRBD2 (6 bases). The germline CDR1 and CDR2 sequences are SSHAT and FNYEAQ (reference sequence). The CDR3 length is 12 residues. The CDR3 region is CASSPVADEQFF. The DNA of the CDR3 is TGTGCTAGCAGCCCTGTAGCGGATGAGCAGTTCTTC.

Only one count was recorded for this clone. The rearrangement joins TRBV5-1 to TRBJ2-5; a weak D match, TRBD2 (6 bases). V was shortened by 4 bases and J by 6 bases, with 16 bases between the two germline ends. In germline, CDR1 is SGHRS, CDR2 YFSETQ. CDR3 length equals 14 residues. CDR3 loop: CASSTNAGGKTQYF. Written as DNA, the CDR3 is TGCGCCAGCAGCACTAATGCTGGGGGGAAGACCCAGTACTTC.

The chain joins TRBV6-2 or TRBV6-3 to TRBJ2-7; no clear D gene. The CDR3 has 12 amino acids. Germline CDR1 is MNHEY and CDR2 is SVGEGT. Deletions cut 2 bases from V and 4 bases from J, with 6 bases between. The CDR3 reads CASSYGRYEQYF. The DNA for the CDR3 is TGTGCCAGCAGTTACGGTCGTTACGAGCAGTACTTC.

This clone was observed a handful of times. The chain combines TRBV28 with TRBJ1-5; the D gene is possibly TRBD1 (5 bases). CDR1 and CDR2 from the germline V gene are MDHEN and SYDVKM. The V end was cut by 4 bases, the J end by 2 bases, with 12 bases between. This CDR3 has 15 residues. The CDR3 DNA sequence: TGTGCCAGCAGTTACTCGGGGGATGGCAATCAGCCCCAGCATTTT. Translation: CASSYSGDGNQPQHF.

The chain joins TRBV7-9 to TRBJ2-2; possible D gene TRBD1, 5 bases. V was cut by 8 bases and J by 0 bases, with 13 bases left in between. There are 15 residues in the CDR3. The germline gives CDR1 SEHNR, CDR2 FQNEAQ (reference sequence). This chain's CDR3 is CASPQGPSNTGELFF. DNA of the CDR3: TGTGCCAGCCCCCAGGGTCCGTCGAACACCGGGGAGCTGTTTTTT.

The rearrangement joins TRBV7-3 to TRBJ2-3; 8 positions agree with TRBD1. The CDR3 has 15 amino acids. Germline V lookup: CDR1 SGHTA, CDR2 FQGTGA. V gave up 5 bases and J gave up 1 base; unmatched junction bases: 5. The CDR3 coding sequence is TGTGCCAGCAGCCCCGGACAGGGACGCACAGATACGCAGTATTTT. Translated: CASSPGQGRTDTQYF.

This chain joins TRBV27 and TRBJ2-1; no clear D gene. The CDR3 has 15 amino acids. Trimming cost V 7 bases and J 4 bases, with 17 bases left between them. Germline assignment: CDR1 MNHEY and CDR2 SMNVEV (reference sequence). CDR3 sequence (DNA): TGTGCCAGCACCCCCTACGAGAATACATACAATGAGCAGTTCTTC. It yields the protein CASTPYENTYNEQFF.

This clone was counted only a few times. The chain combines TRBV7-9 with TRBJ2-7; TRBD2 agrees at 16 bases. CDR1 and CDR2 (germline): SEHNR, FQNEAQ (reference sequence). The CDR3 consists of 17 residues. After removal of 0 bases from V and 6 bases from J, the junction contained 5 bases not matched to a gene. Written as DNA, the CDR3 is TGTGCCAGCAGCTTAGCCCAGGGACTAGCGGGAGGGCGCGAGCAGTACTTC. The encoded protein is CASSLAQGLAGGREQYF.

The chain has TRBV3-1 (or the pseudogene TRBV3-2) and TRBJ1-3; D is undetermined. V was pared by 6 bases and J by 0 bases, with 6 bases between. Per germline, CDR1 LGHDT and CDR2 YNNKEL (reference sequence). The CDR3 consists of 13 residues. In DNA form, the CDR3 reads TGTGCCAGCAGTGAAAGCTCTGGAAACACCATATATTTT. Its translation: CASSESSGNTIYF.

This sequence joins TRBV5-1 and TRBJ2-3, with D possibly TRBD2 on 6 matching bases. CDR1 and CDR2 (germline): SGHRS, YFSETQ. CDR3 length: 15 amino acids. V lost 9 bases and J lost 2, with 19 bases in between. The CDR3 loop reads CATAKDYQPTDTQYF. CDR3 sequence (DNA): TGCGCCACCGCGAAGGACTACCAACCCACAGATACGCAGTATTTT.

The chain is built from TRBV5-4 and TRBJ2-7, with a tentative D call TRBD1 (7 bases). Per germline, CDR1 SGHNT and CDR2 YYREEE (reference sequence). The CDR3 is 16 residues long. Deletions cut 3 bases from V and 0 bases from J, with 16 bases between. DNA of the CDR3: TGTGCCAGCAGCTCTATCAGGGGGGAAGGCTCCTACGAGCAGTACTTC. It yields the protein CASSSIRGEGSYEQYF.

V usage is TRBV18 and J usage is TRBJ1-1; weak D call: TRBD1 (6 bases). The CDR3 loop spans 13 amino acids. The V and J ends lost 6 bases and 6 bases respectively, with 14 bases between them. Germline CDR1 reads KGHSH; CDR2 reads LQKENI. CDR3 loop: CASSLTGFAEAFF. DNA for the CDR3: TGTGCCAGCTCCCTCACAGGGTTCGCTGAAGCTTTCTTT.

This clone was seen more than once but under ten times. V is TRBV10-3 and J is TRBJ2-7; D tentatively reads TRBD1 or TRBD2 (9 bases each). This CDR3 comprises 17 residues. The V end lost 6 bases, the J end lost 4 bases, and 25 bases lay between the germline ends. The germline V gene has CDR1 ENHRY and CDR2 SYGVKD. CDR3 in DNA: TGTGCCATCAGACCGGGACAGGGAGTAGCGGGAGCTTACGAGCAGTACTTC. It yields the protein CAIRPGQGVAGAYEQYF.

This clone was recorded once. The CDR3 loop is CASRGTGVHYEQYF. Written as DNA, the CDR3 is TGTGCCAGCCGAGGGACAGGGGTGCACTACGAGCAGTACTTC. V usage is TRBV28 and J usage is TRBJ2-7; 10 bases are a match to TRBD1. V was pared by 8 bases and J by 3 bases, with 7 bases of the junction left unmatched. This CDR3 has 14 residues. CDR1 and CDR2 (germline): MDHEN, SYDVKM.

The chain couples TRBV5-6 to TRBJ2-3; D might be TRBD2 (6 bases). The CDR3 extends over 15 amino acids. V was cut by 2 bases and J by 1 base, with 11 bases left in between. Germline values: CDR1 SGHDT, CDR2 YYEEEE. CDR3 in DNA: TGTGCCAGCAGCTTCTCGGGAGCGGGCACAGATACGCAGTATTTT. Translated: CASSFSGAGTDTQYF.

This clone has a handful of counts. The chain links TRBV12-3 or TRBV12-4 to TRBJ2-1; D may be TRBD1 (5 bases). The CDR3 length is 13 residues. V lost 1 base, J lost 15 bases, and 16 bases lay in between. The CDR3 coding sequence is TGTGCCAGCAGTTTAGGCAGGGCACGGCTACGGTTCTTC. Amino acids: CASSLGRARLRFF.

V usage is TRBV7-2 and J usage is TRBJ2-2; 7 nucleotides line up with TRBD2. Trimming took 3 bases from V and 5 from J; bases not matched to a gene: 3. The CDR3 runs 14 residues. The V gene's germline CDR1 is SGHTA and CDR2 FQGNSA. CDR3 residues: CASSFGLDTGELFF. The CDR3 region has the DNA TGTGCCAGCAGCTTCGGACTAGATACCGGGGAGCTGTTTTTT.

This chain uses TRBV7-8 with TRBJ2-1; D is ambiguous. Between the trimmed V and J ends, which lost 1 base and 5 bases, there was a span of 9 bases. In germline, CDR1 is SGHVS, CDR2 FQNEAQ. The CDR3 runs to 14 residues. The CDR3 sequence is CASSLVTDHNEQFF. For the CDR3, the DNA is TGTGCCAGCAGCTTAGTGACGGACCACAATGAGCAGTTCTTC.

V is TRBV28 and J is TRBJ2-1, with TRBD2 matching 9 bases. The CDR3 is 13 residues long. The germline CDR1 and CDR2 sequences are MDHEN and SYDVKM. The CDR3 region has the DNA TGTGTCGCGGGGGGGCCGGGTTACAATGAGCAGTTCTTC. Encoded protein: CVAGGPGYNEQFF.

This CDR3 reads CASGEGEPQHF. In nucleotides, the CDR3 is TGTGCCAGCGGGGAGGGTGAGCCCCAGCATTTT. The chain carries TRBV25-1 and TRBJ1-5; unclear D gene. This CDR3 is 11 amino acids long. Trimming pared 8 bases from V and 8 bases from J, leaving 10 bases between. CDR1 is MGHDK and CDR2 is SYGVNS in the germline V gene.

J is TRBJ1-4 and V is TRBV5-6; tentatively, D is TRBD1 (5 bases). Germline V CDR1 and CDR2: SGHDT, YYEEEE. The CDR3 sequence is 15 residues long. Trimming shortened V by 1 base and J by 5 bases, and 12 bases separated the two germline ends. CDR3: CASSLFRDGNEKLFF. The CDR3 bases are TGTGCCAGCAGCTTGTTTCGGGACGGGAATGAAAAACTGTTTTTT.

The J gene is TRBJ1-5, the V gene TRBV30; D gene ambiguous. The CDR3 is 13 amino acids. Germline lookup yields CDR1 GTSNPN and CDR2 SVGIG (reference sequence). V dropped 0 bases and J dropped 4 bases, with 7 bases sitting between them. The CDR3, as DNA: TGTGCCTGGAGTGTAGGGTATAATCAGCCCCAGCATTTT. As protein: CAWSVGYNQPQHF.

This chain uses TRBV5-1 with TRBJ2-7; perhaps TRBD1 as D (6 bases). V was cut by 4 bases and J by 9 bases, with 20 bases left in between. The CDR3 loop spans 14 amino acids. CDR1 and CDR2 from the germline V gene are SGHRS and YFSETQ. CDR3 sequence reads: CASSPGDNTMRQYF. Written as DNA, the CDR3 is TGCGCCAGCAGCCCAGGGGACAATACTATGCGGCAGTACTTC.

The chain combines TRBV15 with TRBJ2-1, with D hard to call. The CDR3 covers 15 residues. CDR1 LNHNV and CDR2 YYDKDF come from the germline V gene (reference sequence). Trimming pared 0 bases from V and 6 bases from J, leaving 12 bases between. The CDR3 sequence: CATSRETSLINEQFF. The DNA for the CDR3 is TGTGCCACCAGCAGAGAAACTTCCTTAATCAATGAGCAGTTCTTC.